A selection of T cell receptor beta chains follows, all from one sample in a study of blood T cell repertoires in COVID-19. Assay used: immunoSEQ multiplex PCR; TCRdb lists only in-frame clones, some missing. The data show 95,000 to 150,000 clones, with under 90% seen just once and 4% to 5.5% held by the top ten. The specimen was peripheral blood. Receptors originate from a woman in her seventies with acute or convalescent COVID-19. Each CDR3 is given with its conserved first and last residue. The D gene is left open where the match is weak. Clone size is given for some rows only: seen once, a few or many times, or a class if the clone is expanded.

J	size	V	D	CDR3	DNA
TRBJ1-5	.	TRBV9	.	CASSPGGNQPQHF	TGTGCCAGCAGCCCCGGGGGGAATCAGCCCCAGCATTTT
TRBJ1-2	.	TRBV12-2	.	CARVLGTAYGYTF	TGTGCAAGGGTGCTAGGGACAGCATATGGCTACACCTTC
TRBJ1-2	.	TRBV29-1	.	CSVGEVRYGYTF	TGCAGCGTCGGGGAAGTTCGGTATGGCTACACCTTC
TRBJ2-3	.	TRBV7-2	TRBD2	CASSSLAGGLRGTDTQYF	TGTGCCAGCAGTTCTCTAGCGGGGGGGCTACGGGGCACAGATACGCAGTATTTT
TRBJ2-1	.	TRBV12-3/TRBV12-4	TRBD1	CASRPGTDSEQFF	TGTGCCAGCAGGCCTGGGACAGATAGTGAGCAGTTCTTC
TRBJ1-1	once	TRBV13	.	CASSEYRAPNTEAFF	TGTGCCAGCAGCGAGTACAGGGCCCCGAACACTGAAGCTTTCTTT
TRBJ1-2	.	TRBV24-1	.	CATSDFPTGPNYGYTF	TGTGCCACCAGTGATTTCCCGACAGGTCCTAACTATGGCTACACCTTC
TRBJ1-5	.	TRBV12-3/TRBV12-4	.	CASSTGWAQPQHF	TGTGCCAGCAGTACAGGGTGGGCCCAGCCCCAGCATTTT
TRBJ1-2	few	TRBV3-1/TRBV3-2	.	CASSLGTTRGYTF	TGTGCCAGCAGCCTGGGGACTACCAGAGGCTACACCTTC
TRBJ1-2	.	TRBV6-2/TRBV6-3	TRBD1	CASSWTGATYGGYTF	TGTGCCAGCAGCTGGACAGGGGCCACCTATGGAGGCTACACCTTC
TRBJ1-2	few	TRBV28	TRBD1	CASSTGTGVFFGYTF	TGTGCCAGCAGCACCGGGACAGGGGTATTTTTCGGCTACACCTTC
TRBJ1-3	.	TRBV6-4	TRBD1	CASSDHRGYSGNTIYF	TGTGCCAGCAGTGACCACAGGGGCTACTCTGGAAACACCATATATTTT
TRBJ2-6	.	TRBV9	.	CASSVGVLSGANVLTF	TGTGCCAGCAGCGTGGGCGTCCTCTCTGGGGCCAACGTCCTGACTTTC
TRBJ1-2	.	TRBV20-1	.	CSASRANGYTF	TGCAGTGCTTCGCGGGCTAATGGCTACACCTTC
TRBJ1-2	.	TRBV18	TRBD1	CASSPGQGPNGYTF	TGTGCCAGCTCACCAGGACAGGGTCCGAATGGCTACACCTTC
TRBJ1-3	.	TRBV7-2	TRBD1	CASSLAPPTGGNTIYF	TGTGCCAGCAGCTTAGCTCCCCCGACAGGGGGAAACACCATATATTTT
TRBJ1-3	once	TRBV2	.	CASTFTGTGNTIYF	TGTGCCAGCACTTTTACAGGGACTGGAAACACCATATATTTT
TRBJ2-3	.	TRBV5-1	TRBD1	CASSLRGTGYIDTQYF	TGCGCCAGCAGCTTGCGTGGGACAGGGTACATAGATACGCAGTATTTT
TRBJ2-7	many	TRBV7-9	.	CASSSPSSYEQYF	TGTGCCAGCAGCTCCCCGTCCTCCTACGAGCAGTACTTC
TRBJ1-1	.	TRBV25-1	.	CASSESVTEAFF	TGTGCCAGCAGTGAATCCGTTACTGAAGCTTTCTTT
TRBJ1-1	.	TRBV7-2	.	CASSSRLGGMGTEAFF	TGTGCCAGCAGCTCCCGGCTGGGGGGTATGGGCACTGAAGCTTTCTTT
TRBJ1-1	.	TRBV5-6	TRBD1	CASSPRFTGDTEAFF	TGTGCCAGCAGCCCCCGTTTTACAGGGGACACTGAAGCTTTCTTT
TRBJ2-1	.	TRBV19	.	CASSPRSYNEQFF	TGTGCCAGTAGTCCTAGATCCTACAATGAGCAGTTCTTC